This T cell receptor beta chain was documented in a study of cytomegalovirus exposure and HLA in healthy donors. Study details: The Caucasian-associated ancestry cluster contained 81% of the roughly 400 genotyped donors.

Study observations and caveats: Later work associated roughly 15,000 TCR beta sequences with HLA alleles at 0.05 false discovery rate. A later analysis reportedly identified an Asian-associated ancestry cluster as carrying fewer N-insertions than the roughly 670-donor mean. What was likely a sequencing artifact was a cluster of highly shared sequence variants.

A word on this clone: Its antigen is undetermined.

Researchers ran the PCR with 60 Vbeta and 13 Jbeta primers. Assay used: immunoSEQ multiplex PCR; TCRdb lists only in-frame clones, some missing. This sample's table reports around 65,000 clones. The germline V and J ends were trimmed by 4 bases and 5 bases, with 18 bases remaining between them. Per germline, CDR1 LNHDA and CDR2 SQIVND (reference sequence). The length of the CDR3 is 16 residues. The chain combines TRBV19 with TRBJ2-1, with a possible D match to TRBD2 (6 bases). The source of this sequence is a young man in good health and CMV-seropositive. Sequencing was performed on PBMCs. The CDR3, as DNA: TGTGCCAGTAGTAATTCCGGGGAGGCGGCCGACAATGAGCAGTTCTTC. Translation gives CASSNSGEAADNEQFF.